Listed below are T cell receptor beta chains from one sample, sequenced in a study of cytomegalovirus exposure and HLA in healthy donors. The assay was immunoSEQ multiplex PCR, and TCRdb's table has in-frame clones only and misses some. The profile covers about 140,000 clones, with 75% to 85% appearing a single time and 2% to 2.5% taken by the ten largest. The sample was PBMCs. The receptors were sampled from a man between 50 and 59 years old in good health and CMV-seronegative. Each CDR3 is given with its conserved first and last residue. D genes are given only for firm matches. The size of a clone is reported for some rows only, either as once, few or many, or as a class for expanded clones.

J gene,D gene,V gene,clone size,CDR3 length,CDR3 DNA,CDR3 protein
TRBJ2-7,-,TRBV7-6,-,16,TGTGCCAGCAGCTTCGTAGGCGGGGGCGCGGCCTACGAGCAGTACTTC,CASSFVGGGAAYEQYF
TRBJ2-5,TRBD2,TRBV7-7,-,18,TGTGCTAGCAGCTTAATGTCGGCTAGCGGAAAGGGCCAAGAGACCCAGTACTTC,CASSLMSASGKGQETQYF
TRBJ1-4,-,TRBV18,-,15,TGTGCCAGCTCACCCCAAGACAGCCCCAATGAAAAACTGTTTTTT,CASSPQDSPNEKLFF
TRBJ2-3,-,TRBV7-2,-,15,TGTGCCAGCATCAAGAACCCCGGAGTCACAGATACGCAGTATTTT,CASIKNPGVTDTQYF
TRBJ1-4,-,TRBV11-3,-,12,TGTGCCAGCAGCTCCCTCAGTGAAAAACTGTTTTTT,CASSSLSEKLFF
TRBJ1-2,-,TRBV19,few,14,TGTGCCAGTAGTATCGGGGAAGGAGGTGGTGGCTACACCTTC,CASSIGEGGGGYTF
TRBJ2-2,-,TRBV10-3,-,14,TGTGCCATCGGGGCGCCCTCGAACACCGGGGAGCTGTTTTTT,CAIGAPSNTGELFF
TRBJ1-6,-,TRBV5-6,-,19,TGTGCCAGCACTCTGCTCGGAGTCGGGTCCAGCTCCTATAATTCACCCCTCCACTTT,CASTLLGVGSSSYNSPLHF
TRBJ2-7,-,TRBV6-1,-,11,TGTGCCAGCTCCCATCTTAGCGAGCAGTACTTC,CASSHLSEQYF
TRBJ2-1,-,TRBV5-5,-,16,TGTGCCAGCAGCTTGGACTACGCCTACACCTACAATGAGCAGTTCTTC,CASSLDYAYTYNEQFF
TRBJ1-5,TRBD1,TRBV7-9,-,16,TGTGCCAGCAGCTTAGCCGGGACAGGGGCCCGTCAGCCCCAGCATTTT,CASSLAGTGARQPQHF
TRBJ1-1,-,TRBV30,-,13,TGTGCCTGGAGCCTATCGGCGGGTAGTGAAGCTTTCTTT,CAWSLSAGSEAFF
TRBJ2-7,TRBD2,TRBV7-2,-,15,TGTGCCAGCAGCTTCCCCGAGGGAGGGCCCTTCGAGCAGTACTTC,CASSFPEGGPFEQYF
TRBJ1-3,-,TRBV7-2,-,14,TGTGCCAGCAGTTACCAGGTCTCTGGAAACACCATATATTTT,CASSYQVSGNTIYF
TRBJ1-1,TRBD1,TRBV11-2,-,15,TGTGCCAGCAGCTCGTCGGACAGGGGGAACACTGAAGCTTTCTTT,CASSSSDRGNTEAFF
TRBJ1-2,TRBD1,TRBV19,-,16,TGTGCCAGTATCCCCGAAGACACAGGGGTGTTCTATGGCTACACCTTC,CASIPEDTGVFYGYTF
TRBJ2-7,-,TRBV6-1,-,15,TGTGCCAGCAGTGAATCACATGGCAGGGGCTACGAGCAGTACTTC,CASSESHGRGYEQYF
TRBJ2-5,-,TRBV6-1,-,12,TGTGCCAGCAGTGAAACCCGGGAGACCCAGTACTTC,CASSETRETQYF
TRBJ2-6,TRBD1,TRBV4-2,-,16,TGTGCCAGCAGCCCGGACAGGGGATCTGGGGCCAACGTCCTGACTTTC,CASSPDRGSGANVLTF
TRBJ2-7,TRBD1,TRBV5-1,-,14,TGCGCCAGCAGCCTCGGGACAGCTTCCTACGAGCAGTACTTC,CASSLGTASYEQYF
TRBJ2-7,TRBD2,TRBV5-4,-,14,TGTGCCAGCAGCCTACCGGGACTAGCGAAGGAGCAGTACTTC,CASSLPGLAKEQYF
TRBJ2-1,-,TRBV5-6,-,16,TGTGCCAGCACCTTTGTTGGGGGGGGGCCCTACAATGAGCAGTTCTTC,CASTFVGGGPYNEQFF
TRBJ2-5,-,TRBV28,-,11,TGTGCCAGCAGCCTAAAAGAGACCCAGTACTTC,CASSLKETQYF
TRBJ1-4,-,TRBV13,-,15,TGTGCCAGCAGCTTATGGGAGTCAACTAATGAAAAACTGTTTTTT,CASSLWESTNEKLFF
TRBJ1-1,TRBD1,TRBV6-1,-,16,TGTGCCAGCAGTGGTAGGGACAGACGATTGAACAATGAAGCTTTCTTT,CASSGRDRRLNNEAFF
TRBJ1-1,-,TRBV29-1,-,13,TGCAGCGTTGAAGATTACGGGGAGGCGCAAGCTTTCTTT,CSVEDYGEAQAFF
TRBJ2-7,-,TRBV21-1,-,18,TGTGCCAGCAGCAAAGTAGGGCGCCGGGACAGGGAAAACTACGAGCAGTACTTC,CASSKVGRRDRENYEQYF
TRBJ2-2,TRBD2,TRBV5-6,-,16,TGTGCCAGCAGCGGTTCCCGGGAGGCTATCACCGGGGAGCTGTTTTTT,CASSGSREAITGELFF
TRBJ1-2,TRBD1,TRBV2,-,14,TGTGCCAGCAGTGAAGCGCAGGGGGCGGGTGGCTACACCTTC,CASSEAQGAGGYTF
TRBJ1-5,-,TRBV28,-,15,TGTGCCAGCAGCCGACGGGGGGAGAGCAATCAGCCCCAGCATTTT,CASSRRGESNQPQHF
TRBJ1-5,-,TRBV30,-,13,TGTGCCTGGAGTGTTGGGAGGGCTCAGCCCCAGCATTTT,CAWSVGRAQPQHF
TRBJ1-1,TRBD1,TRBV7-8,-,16,TGTGCCAGCAGCTCATCATCACCCGGGACAGGGAGATCGGCTTTCTTT,CASSSSSPGTGRSAFF
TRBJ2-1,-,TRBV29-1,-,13,TGCAGCGGTACCCTCCCAGGTAACAATGAGCAGTTCTTC,CSGTLPGNNEQFF
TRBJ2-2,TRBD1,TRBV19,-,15,TGTGCCAGTAGAAACCGGGACAGGGGCACCGGGGAGCTGTTTTTT,CASRNRDRGTGELFF
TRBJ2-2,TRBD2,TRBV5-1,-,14,TGCGCCAGCAGCACGGGACTAGCGTTCGGGGAGCTGTTTTTT,CASSTGLAFGELFF
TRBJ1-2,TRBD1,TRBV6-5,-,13,TGTGCCAGCGGGACAGGGGGCATCTCTGGCTACACCTTC,CASGTGGISGYTF
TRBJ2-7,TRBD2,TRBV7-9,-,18,TGTGCCAGCAGCCCCCAGGGACTAGCGGGAGAGTCCCCCTACGAGCAGTACTTC,CASSPQGLAGESPYEQYF
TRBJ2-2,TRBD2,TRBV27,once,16,TGTGCCAGCAGCCTAGCTTGGACTAGGGCCACCGGGGAGCTGTTTTTT,CASSLAWTRATGELFF
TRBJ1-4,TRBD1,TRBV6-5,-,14,TGTGCCAGCACTTCCGACAGGGTGGGTGAAAAACTGTTTTTT,CASTSDRVGEKLFF
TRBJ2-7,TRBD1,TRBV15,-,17,TGTGCCACCAGCAGAGATGGAGAACAGGGGGTTTCCTACGAGCAGTACTTC,CATSRDGEQGVSYEQYF
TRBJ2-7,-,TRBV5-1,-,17,TGCGCCAGCAGCCACGGGACAATTCACCCTGGCTCCTACGAGCAGTACTTC,CASSHGTIHPGSYEQYF
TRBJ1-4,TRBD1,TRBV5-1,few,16,TGCGCCAGCAGTTCAACTCAGGGGGCATTAGGCGAGGGACTGTTTTTT,CASSSTQGALGEGLFF
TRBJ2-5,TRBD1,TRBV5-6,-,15,TGTGCCAGCAGCTATAAGACAGGGATAACGGAGACCCAGTACTTC,CASSYKTGITETQYF
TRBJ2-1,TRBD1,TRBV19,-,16,TGTGCCAGTAGTACGACACCCGGGACAGGGGGCAATGAGCAGTTCTTC,CASSTTPGTGGNEQFF
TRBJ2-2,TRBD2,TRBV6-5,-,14,TGTGCCAGCAGCACTAGCGGTGGGGCCGGGGAGCTGTTTTTT,CASSTSGGAGELFF
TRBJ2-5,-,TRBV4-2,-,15,TGTGCCAGCAGCCAAGTTTGGGACAATCAAGAGACCCAGTACTTC,CASSQVWDNQETQYF
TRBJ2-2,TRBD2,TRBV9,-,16,TGTGCCAGCAGCTCTGGACTAGCGAAGAACACCGGGGAGCTGTTTTTT,CASSSGLAKNTGELFF
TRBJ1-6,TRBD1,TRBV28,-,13,TGTGCCAACCAAAACAGGGGCGGTTCACCCCTCCACTTT,CANQNRGGSPLHF
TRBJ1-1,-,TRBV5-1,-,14,TGCGCCAGCAGCTTCGACACCCAGAACACTGAAGCTTTCTTT,CASSFDTQNTEAFF
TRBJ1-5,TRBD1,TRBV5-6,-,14,TGTGCCAGCAGCTTGCAGGGGGGAAATCAGCCCCAGCATTTT,CASSLQGGNQPQHF
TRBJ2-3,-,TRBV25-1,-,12,TGTGCCAGCAGTGAATATTCATATACGCAGTATTTT,CASSEYSYTQYF